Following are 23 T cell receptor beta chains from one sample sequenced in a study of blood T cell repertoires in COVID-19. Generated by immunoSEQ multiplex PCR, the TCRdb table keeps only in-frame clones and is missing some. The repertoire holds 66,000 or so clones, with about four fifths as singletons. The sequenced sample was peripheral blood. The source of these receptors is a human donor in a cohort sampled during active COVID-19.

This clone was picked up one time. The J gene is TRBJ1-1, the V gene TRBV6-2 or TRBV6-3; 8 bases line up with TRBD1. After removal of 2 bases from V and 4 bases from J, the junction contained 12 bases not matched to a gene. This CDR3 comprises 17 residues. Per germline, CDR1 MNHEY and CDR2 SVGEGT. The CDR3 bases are TGTGCCAGCAGTTACGGACAGGGCTGGAGGATTCGCACTGAAGCTTTCTTT. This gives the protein CASSYGQGWRIRTEAFF.

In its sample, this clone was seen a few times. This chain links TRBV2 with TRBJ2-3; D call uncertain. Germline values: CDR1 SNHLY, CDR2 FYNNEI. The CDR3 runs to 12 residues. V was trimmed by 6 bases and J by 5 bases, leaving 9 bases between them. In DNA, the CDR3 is TGTGCCAGCAGACCCGCCGGAGATACGCAGTATTTT. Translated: CASRPAGDTQYF.

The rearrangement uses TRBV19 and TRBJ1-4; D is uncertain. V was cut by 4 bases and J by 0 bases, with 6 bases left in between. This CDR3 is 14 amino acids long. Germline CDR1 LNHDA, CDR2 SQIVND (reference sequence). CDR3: CASSTSATNEKLFF. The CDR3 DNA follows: TGTGCCAGTAGTACCAGTGCAACTAATGAAAAACTGTTTTTT.

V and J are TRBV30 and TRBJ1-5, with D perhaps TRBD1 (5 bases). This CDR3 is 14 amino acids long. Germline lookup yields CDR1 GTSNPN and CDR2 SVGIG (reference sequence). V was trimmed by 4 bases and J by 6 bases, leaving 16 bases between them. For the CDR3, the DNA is TGTGCCTGGACCTCAGGGACTGCTGGTCAGCCCCAGCATTTT. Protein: CAWTSGTAGQPQHF.

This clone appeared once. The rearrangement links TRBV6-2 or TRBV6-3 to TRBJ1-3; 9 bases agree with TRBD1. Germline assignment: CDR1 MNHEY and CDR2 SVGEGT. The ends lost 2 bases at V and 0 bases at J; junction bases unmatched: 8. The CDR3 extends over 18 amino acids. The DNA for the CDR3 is TGTGCCAGCAGTTACCGTACCGGGACAGGGATCTCTGGAAACACCATATATTTT. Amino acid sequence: CASSYRTGTGISGNTIYF.

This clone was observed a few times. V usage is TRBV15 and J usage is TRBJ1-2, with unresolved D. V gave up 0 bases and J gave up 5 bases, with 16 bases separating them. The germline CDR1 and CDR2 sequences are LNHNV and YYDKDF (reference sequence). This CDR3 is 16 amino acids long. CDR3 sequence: CATSRDYEGAGYGYTF. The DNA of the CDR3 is TGTGCCACCAGCAGAGATTATGAGGGCGCCGGATATGGCTACACCTTC. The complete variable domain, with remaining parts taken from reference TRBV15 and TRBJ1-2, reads DAMVIQNPRYQVTQFGKPVTLSCSQTLNHNVMYWYQQKSSQAPKLLFHYYDKDFNNEADTPDNFQSRRPNTSFCFLDIRSPGLGDTAMYLCATSRDYEGAGYGYTFGSGTRLTVV.

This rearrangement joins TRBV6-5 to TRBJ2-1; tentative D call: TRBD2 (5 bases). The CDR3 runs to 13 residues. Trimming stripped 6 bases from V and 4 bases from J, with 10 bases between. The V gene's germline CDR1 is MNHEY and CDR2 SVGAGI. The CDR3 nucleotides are TGTGCCAGCAGCAAAGCGGTTTACAATGAGCAGTTCTTC. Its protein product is CASSKAVYNEQFF.

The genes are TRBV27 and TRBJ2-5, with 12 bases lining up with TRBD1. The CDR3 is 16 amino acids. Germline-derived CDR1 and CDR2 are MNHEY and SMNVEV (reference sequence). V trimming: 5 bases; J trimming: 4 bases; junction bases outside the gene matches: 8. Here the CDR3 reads CASSPGDRGPRETQYF. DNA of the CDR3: TGTGCCAGCAGTCCCGGGGACAGGGGGCCTAGAGAGACCCAGTACTTC.

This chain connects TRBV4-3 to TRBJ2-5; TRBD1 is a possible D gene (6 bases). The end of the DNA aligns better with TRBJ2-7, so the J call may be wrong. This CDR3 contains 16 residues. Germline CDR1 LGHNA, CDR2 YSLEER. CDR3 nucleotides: TGCGCCAGCAGCCAAGATTTGACGGGACACTCCTACGAGCAGTACTTC. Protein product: CASSQDLTGHSYEQYF.

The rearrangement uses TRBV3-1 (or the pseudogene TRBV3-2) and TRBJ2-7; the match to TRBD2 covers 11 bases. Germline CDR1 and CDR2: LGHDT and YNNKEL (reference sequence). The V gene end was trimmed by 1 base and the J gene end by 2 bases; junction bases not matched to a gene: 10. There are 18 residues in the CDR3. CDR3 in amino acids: CASSQAVTSGRGTYEQYF. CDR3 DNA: TGTGCCAGCAGCCAAGCTGTCACTAGCGGGAGAGGAACCTACGAGCAGTACTTC.

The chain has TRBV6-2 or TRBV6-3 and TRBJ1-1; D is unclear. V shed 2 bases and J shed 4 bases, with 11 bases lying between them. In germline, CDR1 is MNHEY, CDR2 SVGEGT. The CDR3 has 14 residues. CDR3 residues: CASSYGHEGTEAFF. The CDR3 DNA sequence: TGTGCCAGCAGTTACGGTCACGAGGGCACTGAAGCTTTCTTT.

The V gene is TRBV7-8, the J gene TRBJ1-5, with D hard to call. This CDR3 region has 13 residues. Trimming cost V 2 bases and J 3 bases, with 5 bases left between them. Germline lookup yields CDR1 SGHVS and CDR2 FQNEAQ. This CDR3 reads CASSLSLNQPQHF. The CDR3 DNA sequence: TGTGCCAGCAGCTTATCCCTCAATCAGCCCCAGCATTTT. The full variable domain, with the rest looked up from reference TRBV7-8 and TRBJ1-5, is GAGVSQSPRYKVAKRGQDVALRCDPISGHVSLFWYQQALGQGPEFLTYFQNEAQLDKSGLPSDRFFAERPEGSVSTLKIQRTQQEDSAVYLCASSLSLNQPQHFGDGTRLSIL.

CDR3 residues: CASSDRQIPDTQYF. In nucleotides, the CDR3 is TGTGCCAGCAGCGACAGACAAATACCAGATACGCAGTATTTT. The chain has TRBV5-4 and TRBJ2-3; tentative D call: TRBD1 (5 bases). This CDR3 comprises 14 residues. Germline V gives CDR1 SGHNT, CDR2 YYREEE (reference sequence). Deletions cut 4 bases from V and 4 bases from J, with 13 bases between.

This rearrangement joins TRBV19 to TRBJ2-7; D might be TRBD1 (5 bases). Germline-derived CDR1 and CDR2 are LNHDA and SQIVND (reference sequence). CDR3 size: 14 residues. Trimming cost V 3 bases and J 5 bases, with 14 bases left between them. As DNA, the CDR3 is TGTGCCAGTAGTATGAGCAGGGCAAGGGACGAGCAGTACTTC. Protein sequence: CASSMSRARDEQYF.

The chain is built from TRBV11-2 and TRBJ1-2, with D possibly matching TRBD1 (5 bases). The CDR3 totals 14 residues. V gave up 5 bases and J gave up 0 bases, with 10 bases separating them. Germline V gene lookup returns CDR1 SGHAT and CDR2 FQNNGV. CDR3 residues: CASSARQTNYGYTF. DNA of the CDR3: TGTGCCAGCAGCGCGAGACAGACTAACTATGGCTACACCTTC. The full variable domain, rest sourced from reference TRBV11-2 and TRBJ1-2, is EAGVAQSPRYKIIEKRQSVAFWCNPISGHATLYWYQQILGQGPKLLIQFQNNGVVDDSQLPKDRFSAERLKGVDSTLKIQPAKLEDSAVYLCASSARQTNYGYTFGSGTRLTVV.

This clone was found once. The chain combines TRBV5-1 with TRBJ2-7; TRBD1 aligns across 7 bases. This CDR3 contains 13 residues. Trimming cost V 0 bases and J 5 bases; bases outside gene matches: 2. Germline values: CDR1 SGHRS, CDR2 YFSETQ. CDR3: CASSLGDRDEQYF. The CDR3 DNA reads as TGCGCCAGCAGCTTGGGAGACAGGGACGAGCAGTACTTC.

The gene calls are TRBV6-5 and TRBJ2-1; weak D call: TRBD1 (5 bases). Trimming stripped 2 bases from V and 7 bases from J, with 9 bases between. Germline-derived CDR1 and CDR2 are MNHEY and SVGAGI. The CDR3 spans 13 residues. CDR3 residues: CASSYPGKNEQFF. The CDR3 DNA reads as TGTGCCAGCAGTTACCCAGGGAAGAATGAGCAGTTCTTC.

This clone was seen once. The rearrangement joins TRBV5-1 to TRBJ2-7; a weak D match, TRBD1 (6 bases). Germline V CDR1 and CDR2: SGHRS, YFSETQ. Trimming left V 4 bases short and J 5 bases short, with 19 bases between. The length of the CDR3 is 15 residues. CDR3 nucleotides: TGCGCCAGCAGCACTGACAGGCCTCCCCCCCACGAGCAGTACTTC. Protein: CASSTDRPPPHEQYF.

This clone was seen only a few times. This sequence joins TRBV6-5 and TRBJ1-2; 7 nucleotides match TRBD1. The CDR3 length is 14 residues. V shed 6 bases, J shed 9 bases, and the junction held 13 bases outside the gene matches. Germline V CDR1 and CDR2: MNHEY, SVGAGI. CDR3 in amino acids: CASSANRGTVRYTF. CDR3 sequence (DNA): TGTGCCAGCAGCGCTAACAGGGGAACAGTTCGCTACACCTTC.

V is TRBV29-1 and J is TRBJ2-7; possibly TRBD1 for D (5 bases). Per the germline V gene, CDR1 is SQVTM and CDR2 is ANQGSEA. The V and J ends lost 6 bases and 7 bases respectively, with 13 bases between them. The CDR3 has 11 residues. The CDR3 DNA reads TGCAGCGTAGGGTCCCCAGGGGAGCAGTACTTC. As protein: CSVGSPGEQYF.

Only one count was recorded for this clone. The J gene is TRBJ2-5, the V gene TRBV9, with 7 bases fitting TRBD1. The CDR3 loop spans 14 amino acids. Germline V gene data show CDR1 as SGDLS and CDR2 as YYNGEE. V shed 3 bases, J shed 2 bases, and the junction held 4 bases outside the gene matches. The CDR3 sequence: CASSATGMQETQYF. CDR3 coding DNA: TGTGCCAGCAGCGCGACAGGGATGCAAGAGACCCAGTACTTC.

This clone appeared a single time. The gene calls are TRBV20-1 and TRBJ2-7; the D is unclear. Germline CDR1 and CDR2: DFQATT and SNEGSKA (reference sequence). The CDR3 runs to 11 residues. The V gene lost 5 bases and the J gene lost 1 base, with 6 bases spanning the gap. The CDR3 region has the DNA TGCAGTGCTTGTCCGTCCTACGAGCAGTACTTC. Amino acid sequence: CSACPSYEQYF.

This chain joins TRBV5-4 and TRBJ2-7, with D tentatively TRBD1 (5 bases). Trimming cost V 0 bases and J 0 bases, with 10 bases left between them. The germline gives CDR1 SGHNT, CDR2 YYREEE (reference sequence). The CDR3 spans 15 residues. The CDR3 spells CASSLEGFSSYEQYF. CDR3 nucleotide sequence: TGTGCCAGCAGCTTGGAGGGGTTTAGCTCCTACGAGCAGTACTTC.